The 16 T cell receptor beta chains below come from one sample, sequenced in a study of regulatory T cells in long-lasting Graves disease. Time point specified: persistent/refractory GD, antithyroid drugs over 5 years with positive TRAb. PBMCs were the source of the RNA used for TCR sequencing. Arm-PCR of CDR3 regions and iRepertoire HTBI primers were the basis on which TCR beta libraries were built. TCRdb passed the multiplex PCR reads through MiXCR, listing each CDR3 protein once. The sample includes more than 350,000 distinct CDR3 sequences, under 25% of them seen just once. Sequenced material: peripheral blood mononuclear cells (PBMCs), taken when the disease was refractory, from a patient treated with antithyroid drugs. Receptor source: a female donor with Graves disease.

V gene TRBV15 combines with J gene TRBJ2-3; 10 bases fit TRBD2. In germline, CDR1 is LNHNV, CDR2 YYDKDF (reference sequence). This CDR3 is 18 amino acids long. Trimming removed 0 bases from V and 4 bases from J; junction bases left unmatched: 10. The CDR3 bases are TGTGCCACCAGCAGAGATCACCCAGCGGGAGGGGGGGCAGATACGCAGTATTTT. This gives the protein CATSRDHPAGGGADTQYF.

The V call is TRBV4-1, the J call TRBJ2-3; a weak D match, TRBD1 (5 bases). V lost 3 bases and J 2 bases, leaving 6 bases between the germline ends. This CDR3 has 13 amino acids. The germline gives CDR1 MGHRA, CDR2 YSYEKL. CDR3 sequence: CASSQGLTDTQYF. CDR3 coding DNA: TGCGCCAGCAGCCAGGGGCTCACAGATACGCAGTATTTT.

This clonotype was observed at least ten times. The J gene is TRBJ2-7, the V gene TRBV6-5; 9 bases agree with TRBD2. This CDR3 is 18 amino acids long. Germline assignment: CDR1 MNHEY and CDR2 SVGAGI. The junction had 20 bases not matched to a gene; V was cut back by 2 bases and J by 9 bases. The CDR3: CASSYTYPKTSGPGGQYF. The CDR3 bases are TGTGCCAGCAGTTACACCTATCCCAAGACTAGCGGACCGGGTGGGCAGTACTTC.

The chain combines TRBV11-2 with TRBJ2-7; D may match TRBD1 or TRBD2 (5 bases each). Between the trimmed V and J ends, which lost 1 base and 3 bases, there was a span of 13 bases. The CDR3 consists of 15 residues. Per the germline V gene, CDR1 is SGHAT and CDR2 is FQNNGV. Here the CDR3 DNA reads TGTGCCAGCAGCTTAGGGGCCGGGGCTAGCTACGAGCAGTACTTC. Amino acids: CASSLGAGASYEQYF.

This clonotype was seen ten or more times. The V call is TRBV28, the J call TRBJ1-2, with no clear D. Deletions cut 6 bases from V and 5 bases from J, with 16 bases between. In germline, CDR1 is MDHEN, CDR2 SYDVKM. The CDR3 totals 14 residues. CDR3 sequence (DNA): TGTGCCAGCAGCCCCGGACCTTTACCTTATGGCTACACCTTC. Translating gives CASSPGPLPYGYTF.

The chain recombines TRBV7-3 with TRBJ2-2; D unresolved. Trimming took off 5 bases at V and 6 bases at J, with 13 bases between the two ends. Per germline, CDR1 SGHTA and CDR2 FQGTGA. This CDR3 is 14 amino acids long. This chain's CDR3 is CASSADGRPGELFF. CDR3 nucleotide sequence: TGTGCCAGCAGCGCGGACGGCCGTCCCGGGGAGCTGTTTTTT.

The chain couples TRBV20-1 to TRBJ1-1; D gene ambiguous. The CDR3 length is 12 residues. V dropped 6 bases and J dropped 5 bases, with 13 bases sitting between them. CDR1 is DFQATT, CDR2 SNEGSKA, per germline (reference sequence). The CDR3 is CSARAETTEAFF. CDR3 in DNA: TGCAGTGCACGGGCGGAAACGACTGAAGCTTTCTTT.

The V gene is TRBV29-1, the J gene TRBJ1-2; 7 bases fit TRBD1. Unmatched junction bases numbered 5, after V lost 5 bases and J lost 8 bases. CDR3 size: 11 residues. Germline-derived CDR1 and CDR2 are SQVTM and ANQGSEA. CDR3 amino acids: CSVIGGPGYTF. CDR3 sequence (DNA): TGCAGCGTTATAGGGGGCCCCGGCTACACCTTC.

This clonotype was seen at least ten times. The chain joins TRBV7-9 to TRBJ1-2; possible D gene TRBD1, 5 bases. Trimming stripped 5 bases from V and 2 bases from J, with 21 bases between. The germline V gene encodes CDR1 SEHNR and CDR2 FQNEAQ (reference sequence). The CDR3 runs 17 residues. The CDR3 loop reads CASSLPQGITPNYGYTF. DNA of the CDR3: TGTGCCAGCAGCCTACCCCAGGGTATAACCCCCAACTATGGCTACACCTTC.

In nucleotides, the CDR3 is TGCAGTGCTAGAGATTTACTAGCCCTCTCCTACGAGCAGTACTTC. Translation gives CSARDLLALSYEQYF. The chain links TRBV20-1 to TRBJ2-7; a weak D match, TRBD2 (6 bases). V was shortened by 0 bases and J by 0 bases, with 12 bases between the two germline ends. The CDR3 runs to 15 residues. Germline V gives CDR1 DFQATT, CDR2 SNEGSKA (reference sequence).

This clonotype appeared many times. The CDR3 nucleotides are TGTGCCAGCAACCCTTGGGGACAGGGGATCAACGAGCAGTACTTC. Amino acid sequence: CASNPWGQGINEQYF. The rearrangement uses TRBV28 and TRBJ2-7, with TRBD1 matching over 10 bases. CDR1 MDHEN and CDR2 SYDVKM come from the germline V gene. The V and J ends lost 7 bases and 5 bases, in that order; junction bases with no gene match: 11. The CDR3 extends over 15 amino acids.

The sample holds many counts of this clonotype. The rearrangement links TRBV28 to TRBJ2-4, with TRBD2 matching 15 bases. Germline values: CDR1 MDHEN, CDR2 SYDVKM. The J segment lost 2 bases and the V segment lost 5 bases, leaving 10 bases of the junction unmatched. The CDR3 spans 19 residues. The CDR3, as DNA: TGTGCCAGCAGTGGGGCCGGGACTAGCGGGAGGTCCTCCAAAAACATTCAGTACTTC. Amino acid sequence: CASSGAGTSGRSSKNIQYF. The complete variable domain, with remaining parts taken from reference TRBV28 and TRBJ2-4, reads DVKVTQSSRYLVKRTGEKVFLECVQDMDHENMFWYRQDPGLGLRLIYFSYDVKMKEKGDIPEGYSVSREKKERFSLILESASTNQTSMYLCASSGAGTSGRSSKNIQYFGAGTRLSVL.

This clonotype was seen ten or more times. The chain combines TRBV20-1 with TRBJ2-1; possible D gene TRBD2, 5 bases. Trimming left V 0 bases short and J 9 bases short, with 12 bases between. Germline V gives CDR1 DFQATT, CDR2 SNEGSKA (reference sequence). This CDR3 region has 13 residues. CDR3 residues: CSARDPRVTEQFF. CDR3 DNA: TGCAGTGCTAGAGATCCGAGGGTCACTGAGCAGTTCTTC.

This clonotype was counted ten times or more. This chain joins TRBV7-2 and TRBJ1-6; no reliable D call. Germline-derived CDR1 and CDR2 are SGHTA and FQGNSA. The CDR3 runs to 16 residues. V shed 2 bases and J shed 7 bases, with 15 bases lying between them. The CDR3: CASSLNSGFGNSPLHF. The CDR3 nucleotides read TGTGCCAGCAGCTTAAATTCGGGATTCGGGAATTCACCCCTCCACTTT.

This clonotype was counted at least ten times. The CDR3 nucleotides read TGTGCCTGGAGGGGGACTAGCGGGGTGCAGTACTTC. Amino acid sequence: CAWRGTSGVQYF. The chain couples TRBV30 to TRBJ2-7; 13 bases align to TRBD2. The CDR3 consists of 12 residues. V dropped 3 bases and J dropped 9; count of bases not matched to a gene: 2. The germline CDR1 and CDR2 sequences are GTSNPN and SVGIG (reference sequence).

The CDR3: CASSYSREVFGTGELFF. The CDR3 DNA reads as TGTGCCAGCAGTTACTCACGGGAGGTATTTGGGACCGGGGAGCTGTTTTTT. The chain links TRBV6-5 to TRBJ2-2, with 7 bases matching TRBD2. CDR1 is MNHEY and CDR2 is SVGAGI in the germline V gene. The CDR3 spans 17 residues. Unmatched junction bases numbered 9, after V lost 0 bases and J lost 5 bases.